One T cell receptor (beta chain) is described in this entry. The data were obtained in a study of blood T cell repertoires in COVID-19. Per the original methods: Reference gene primers were amplified, and this amplification served to estimate nucleated cell counts. Clones were read by immunoSEQ multiplex PCR, and TCRdb kept only the in-frame ones, dropping some. The DNA gave D and trimming, while V, J and clone size come from that table. The sample contains over 150,000 clones, roughly 80% of which appear only once. Germline loops: CDR1 LGHDT, CDR2 YNNKEL (reference sequence). The CDR3 runs 14 residues. Trimming removed 1 base at V and 4 bases at J, with 7 bases between.

The clonotype was recovered from an older woman with acute or convalescent COVID-19. V gene TRBV3-1 (or the pseudogene TRBV3-2) combines with J gene TRBJ2-2; D remains unclear. Material for sequencing was peripheral blood. The chain's CDR3 is CASSQVGFTGELFF. The CDR3 DNA follows: TGTGCCAGCAGCCAAGTCGGTTTCACCGGGGAGCTGTTTTTT.